The 24 T cell receptor beta chains listed next were all sequenced from one sample in a study of blood T cells in healthy people across ages. A second PCR of roughly 7 to 11 cycles used a sample-barcoded 5' primer and a J-beta primer mix. One entry per CDR3 protein results from TCRdb running MiXCR on the 5' RACE reads. Of hundreds of thousands of distinct CDR3 sequences listed, about a quarter are singletons. These data were also filed under a second study, of T cells of mothers and their children.

The sequenced material came from blood. The receptors stem from a boy under 18 in good health.

This rearrangement joins TRBV4-1 to TRBJ1-2, with D uncertain. V was pared by 3 bases and J by 3 bases, with 8 bases between. Germline CDR1 is MGHRA and CDR2 is YSYEKL. The CDR3 runs to 13 residues. The CDR3 loop is CASSHHGDYGYTF. DNA of the CDR3: TGCGCCAGCAGCCATCACGGCGACTATGGCTACACCTTC.

This clonotype was detected a few times. The genes are TRBV7-9 and TRBJ2-2; D gene unclear. The germline V and J ends were trimmed by 8 bases and 5 bases, with 15 bases remaining between them. CDR1 and CDR2 (germline): SEHNR, FQNEAQ (reference sequence). The CDR3 contains 14 residues. Here the CDR3 DNA reads TGTGCCAGCGCCAAACCAAGGCGGACCGGGGAGCTGTTTTTT. Encoded protein: CASAKPRRTGELFF.

The V gene is TRBV5-1, the J gene TRBJ2-1; D tentatively reads TRBD1 or TRBD2 (5 bases each). V lost 0 bases and J 6 bases, leaving 13 bases between the germline ends. CDR3 size: 15 residues. Germline V gene data show CDR1 as SGHRS and CDR2 as YFSETQ. Here the CDR3 DNA reads TGCGCCAGCAGCTTGGTCGGGGCCCTCAGCAATGAGCAGTTCTTC. Translating it yields CASSLVGALSNEQFF. The full variable domain, in which reference TRBV5-1 and TRBJ2-1 provide the parts outside the CDR3, is KAGVTQTPRYLIKTRGQQVTLSCSPISGHRSVSWYQQTPGQGLQFLFEYFSETQRNKGNFPGRFSGRQFSNSRSEMNVSTLELGDSALYLCASSLVGALSNEQFFGPGTRLTVL.

This clonotype was detected a few times. The CDR3 nucleotides read TGTGCCAGCTCACCAATACAGGGGGCGGGCTACGAGCAGTACTTC. Residues: CASSPIQGAGYEQYF. The chain is built from TRBV18 and TRBJ2-5; 9 bases fit TRBD1. The J call may be faulty, since TRBJ2-7 better matches the DNA end. This CDR3 has 15 residues. The germline gives CDR1 KGHSH, CDR2 LQKENI.

The V and J genes are TRBV9 and TRBJ2-1; the D gene is possibly TRBD2 (6 bases). Germline-derived CDR1 and CDR2 are SGDLS and YYNGEE. Trimming pared 3 bases from V and 0 bases from J, leaving 13 bases between. CDR3 size: 16 residues. The CDR3 reads CASSARDGSSYNEQFF. CDR3 DNA: TGTGCCAGCAGCGCAAGGGACGGGAGCTCCTACAATGAGCAGTTCTTC.

V and J are TRBV7-3 and TRBJ2-1, with 9 positions matching TRBD2. Germline CDR1 reads SGHTA; CDR2 reads FQGTGA. Trimming took 1 base from V and 7 from J; bases not matched to a gene: 17. The CDR3 is 19 residues long. The CDR3 DNA follows: TGTGCCAGCAGCTTAAGAGGCTGGCCGAAGCGGGGGGTCTGTAATGAGCAGTTCTTC. Translating it yields CASSLRGWPKRGVCNEQFF.

The V gene is TRBV7-9, the J gene TRBJ2-5; TRBD2 aligns across 8 bases. V was pared by 3 bases and J by 5 bases, with 14 bases of the junction left unmatched. From germline, CDR1 is SEHNR and CDR2 FQNEAQ (reference sequence). This CDR3 is built from 17 residues. This CDR3 reads CASSLLGSGVRGETQYF. The CDR3 DNA reads as TGTGCCAGCAGCTTGCTGGGTAGCGGGGTGCGAGGGGAGACCCAGTACTTC.

Many counts were recorded for this clonotype. The rearrangement links TRBV7-9 to TRBJ1-4; 9 nucleotides match TRBD1. Trimming cost V 4 bases and J 2 bases; bases outside gene matches: 2. The germline CDR1 and CDR2 sequences are SEHNR and FQNEAQ (reference sequence). The CDR3 runs to 15 residues. Here the CDR3 reads CASSYTGGTNEKLFF. The CDR3 DNA reads as TGTGCCAGCAGCTACACAGGGGGCACTAATGAAAAACTGTTTTTT.

The V gene is TRBV7-9, the J gene TRBJ1-2, with D unresolved. This CDR3 region has 16 residues. Germline-derived CDR1 and CDR2 are SEHNR and FQNEAQ (reference sequence). With 1 base removed from V and 8 bases from J, the gap between germline ends came to 20 bases. CDR3 protein: CASSLDYDSNPQGYTF. The DNA of the CDR3 is TGTGCCAGCAGCTTAGATTATGACTCCAATCCCCAAGGCTACACCTTC.

CDR3 DNA sequence: TGTGCCAGCAGCGACCGGGACGGAGGAAACACCATATATTTT. Its protein product is CASSDRDGGNTIYF. V is TRBV9 and J is TRBJ1-3; a weak D match, TRBD1 (5 bases). Looked up from germline, CDR1 is SGDLS and CDR2 is YYNGEE. The CDR3 runs 14 residues. Between the trimmed V and J ends, which lost 3 bases and 4 bases, there was a span of 11 bases.

This clonotype turned up a few times. The V gene is TRBV29-1, the J gene TRBJ2-7; TRBD1 matches at 7 bases. The CDR3 runs 15 residues. V lost 0 bases and J lost 2; bases outside the gene matches: 7. The germline V gene encodes CDR1 SQVTM and CDR2 ANQGSEA. CDR3 in amino acids: CSVEDRQGVTYEQYF. The CDR3 DNA reads as TGCAGCGTTGAAGATCGGCAGGGGGTAACCTACGAGCAGTACTTC.

The chain couples TRBV5-1 to TRBJ2-5, with TRBD1 matching 10 bases. CDR3 size: 15 residues. Germline V CDR1 and CDR2: SGHRS, YFSETQ. J was trimmed by 3 bases and V by 6 bases; bases with no gene match: 8. DNA of the CDR3: TGCGCCAGCAACCCGACAGGGGGCAGGGAAGAGACCCAGTACTTC. It is translated as CASNPTGGREETQYF.

The chain combines TRBV5-5 with TRBJ1-2; weak D call: TRBD1 (5 bases). Germline CDR1 and CDR2: SGHKS and YYEKEE (reference sequence). Trimming removed 2 bases at V and 4 bases at J, with 12 bases between. This CDR3 region has 14 residues. The CDR3 loop reads CASSLSREAYGYTF. CDR3 DNA sequence: TGTGCCAGCAGCTTAAGCAGGGAGGCCTATGGCTACACCTTC.

This clonotype was seen only a few times. This chain connects TRBV27 to TRBJ2-5, with D perhaps TRBD1 or TRBD2 (5 bases each). Trimming cost V 5 bases and J 7 bases, with 20 bases left between them. Germline assignment: CDR1 MNHEY and CDR2 SMNVEV (reference sequence). The CDR3 consists of 15 residues. CDR3 in amino acids: CASSRLRDGLWTQYF. The CDR3 DNA reads as TGTGCCAGCAGTCGCCTCCGGGACGGCCTTTGGACCCAGTACTTC.

This clonotype was observed a few times. This rearrangement joins TRBV6-6 to TRBJ1-6, with D tentatively TRBD1 (5 bases). Germline V gives CDR1 MNHNY, CDR2 SVGAGI (reference sequence). V gave up 5 bases and J gave up 14 bases, with 13 bases separating them. The CDR3 runs to 12 residues. CDR3 DNA sequence: TGTGCCAGCAGTCAGGGCTTCGAGTCCCTCCACTTT. Protein: CASSQGFESLHF.

This clonotype was picked up one time. Being one base from a much bigger clone, this may be a read error. This chain links TRBV7-2 with TRBJ2-5; 7 nucleotides line up with TRBD2. Germline V lookup: CDR1 SGHTA, CDR2 FQGNSA. The CDR3 totals 15 residues. The CDR3 DNA is TGTGCCAGCACGCTCGAGGCTAGCGGTGGGGAGACCCAGCACTTC. Its protein is CASTLEASGGETQHF.

The V and J genes are TRBV27 and TRBJ2-5; 8 bases align to TRBD2. TRBJ2-1 explains the end of the DNA better; the J call may be wrong. The CDR3 loop spans 16 amino acids. Germline CDR1 MNHEY, CDR2 SMNVEV (reference sequence). The CDR3, as DNA: TGTGCCAGCAGAAGCCAGACCGGGGGGGCTGTCAATGAGCAGTTCTTC. Its translation: CASRSQTGGAVNEQFF.

In DNA form, the CDR3 reads TGTGCCAGCAGTTCGGGGACTAGACCCTACGAGCAGTACTTC. Residues: CASSSGTRPYEQYF. This chain connects TRBV12-3 or TRBV12-4 to TRBJ2-5, with TRBD2 identical over 8 bases. The J call is doubtful: the DNA matches TRBJ2-7 better. The CDR3 totals 14 residues.

This rearrangement joins TRBV7-9 to TRBJ2-7; D possibly corresponds to TRBD1 (6 bases). Between the trimmed V and J ends, which lost 3 bases and 3 bases, there was a span of 12 bases. From germline, CDR1 is SEHNR and CDR2 FQNEAQ (reference sequence). The CDR3 loop spans 14 amino acids. The CDR3 coding sequence is TGTGCCAGCAGCTTCGATGGCAGGGGCTACGAGCAGTACTTC. Translation gives CASSFDGRGYEQYF.

The table lists this clonotype with many counts. The chain employs TRBV29-1 and TRBJ2-2, with 10 bases identical to TRBD1. From germline, CDR1 is SQVTM and CDR2 ANQGSEA. The V gene end was trimmed by 6 bases and the J gene end by 6 bases; junction bases not matched to a gene: 7. The CDR3 has 14 amino acids. CDR3 protein: CSVFDRGRAGELFF. CDR3 nucleotide sequence: TGCAGCGTGTTCGACAGGGGGCGAGCCGGGGAGCTGTTTTTT.

This clonotype was seen only a few times. V is TRBV5-1 and J is TRBJ2-5, with a tentative D call TRBD1 (5 bases). CDR1 is SGHRS and CDR2 is YFSETQ in the germline V gene. Trimming took off 1 base at V and 5 bases at J, with 12 bases between the two ends. The CDR3 has 14 residues. In DNA, the CDR3 is TGCGCCAGCAGCTTGTCTGCGACAGCGGAGACCCAGTACTTC. It encodes CASSLSATAETQYF.

This chain uses TRBV5-1 with TRBJ1-4; 9 bases map to TRBD1. CDR1 and CDR2 (germline): SGHRS, YFSETQ. The CDR3 is made up of 15 amino acids. The trim removed 7 bases at V and 7 bases at J, leaving 11 bases unmatched. The DNA of the CDR3 is TGCGCCAGCGCCCAGGTCCCGGGACAGGGTGAAAAACTGTTTTTT. As protein: CASAQVPGQGEKLFF. The full variable domain, completed using reference TRBV5-1 and TRBJ1-4, is KAGVTQTPRYLIKTRGQQVTLSCSPISGHRSVSWYQQTPGQGLQFLFEYFSETQRNKGNFPGRFSGRQFSNSRSEMNVSTLELGDSALYLCASAQVPGQGEKLFFGSGTQLSVL.

This clonotype appeared once. The chain joins TRBV29-1 to TRBJ2-7; TRBD2 matches 8 bases. The J segment lost 3 bases and the V segment lost 7 bases, leaving 8 bases of the junction unmatched. The CDR3 is 13 amino acids. CDR1 is SQVTM, CDR2 ANQGSEA, per germline. The CDR3 sequence: CSAFTGGGYEQYF. DNA of the CDR3: TGCAGCGCCTTTACGGGAGGGGGCTACGAGCAGTACTTC.

The table lists this clonotype with a few counts. The chain employs TRBV28 and TRBJ1-1; no firm D call. This CDR3 spans 14 amino acids. Germline V gives CDR1 MDHEN, CDR2 SYDVKM. The germline V and J ends were trimmed by 2 bases and 5 bases, with 12 bases remaining between them. The CDR3 loop reads CASSLKGLRTEAFF. CDR3 nucleotides: TGTGCCAGCAGTTTAAAGGGATTGAGAACTGAAGCTTTCTTT.